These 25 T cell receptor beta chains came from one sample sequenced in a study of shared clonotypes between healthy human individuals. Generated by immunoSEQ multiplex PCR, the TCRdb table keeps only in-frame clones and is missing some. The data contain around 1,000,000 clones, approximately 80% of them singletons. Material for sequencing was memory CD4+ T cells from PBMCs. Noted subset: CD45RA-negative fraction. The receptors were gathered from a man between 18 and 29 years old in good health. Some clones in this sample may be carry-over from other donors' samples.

The CDR3 coding sequence is TGTGCCAGTAGTAGTGGACTAGCGGGAGGGTACGAGCAGTACTTC. Encoded protein: CASSSGLAGGYEQYF. The V gene is TRBV19, the J gene TRBJ2-7; 15 bases are a match to TRBD2. The CDR3 runs to 15 residues. Germline CDR1 and CDR2: LNHDA and SQIVND (reference sequence). With 4 bases clipped from V and 4 bases from J, the junction kept 2 bases outside the gene matches.

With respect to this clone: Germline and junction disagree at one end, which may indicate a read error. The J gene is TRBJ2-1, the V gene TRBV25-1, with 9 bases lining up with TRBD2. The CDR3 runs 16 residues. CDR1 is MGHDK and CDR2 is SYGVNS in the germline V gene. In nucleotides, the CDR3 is TGTGCCAGCAGCGAGGGGGCGGGAGGGTGGTACAATGGGCAGTTCTTC. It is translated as CASSEGAGGWYNGQFF.

The CDR3, as DNA: TGCGCCAGCAGCCGGGTCCCCGGGGGGGTCGAGGGCTACACCTTC. Its translation: CASSRVPGGVEGYTF. The chain is built from TRBV4-1 and TRBJ1-2; weak D call: TRBD1 (5 bases). Looked up from germline, CDR1 is MGHRA and CDR2 is YSYEKL. V lost 4 bases and J lost 8, with 20 bases in between. CDR3 length: 15 residues.

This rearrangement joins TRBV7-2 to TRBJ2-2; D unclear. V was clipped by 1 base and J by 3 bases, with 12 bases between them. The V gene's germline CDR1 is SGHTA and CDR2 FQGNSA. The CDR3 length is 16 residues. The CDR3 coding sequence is TGTGCCAGCAGCTTAGATTGGGATCGATACACCGGGGAGCTGTTTTTT. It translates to CASSLDWDRYTGELFF. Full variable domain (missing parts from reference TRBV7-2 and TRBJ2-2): GAGVSQSPSNKVTEKGKDVELRCDPISGHTALYWYRQSLGQGLEFLIYFQGNSAPDKSGLPSDRFSAERTGGSVSTLTIQRTQQEDSAVYLCASSLDWDRYTGELFFGEGSRLTVL.

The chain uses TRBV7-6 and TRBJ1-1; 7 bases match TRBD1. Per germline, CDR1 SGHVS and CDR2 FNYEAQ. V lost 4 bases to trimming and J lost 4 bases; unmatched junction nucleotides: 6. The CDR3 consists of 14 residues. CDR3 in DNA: TGTGCCAGCAGCTCCGGGAGACAGGGCACTGAAGCTTTCTTT. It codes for CASSSGRQGTEAFF.

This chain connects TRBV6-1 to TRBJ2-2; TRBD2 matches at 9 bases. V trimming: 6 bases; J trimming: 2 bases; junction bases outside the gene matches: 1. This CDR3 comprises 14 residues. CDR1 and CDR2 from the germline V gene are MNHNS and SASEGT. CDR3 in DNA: TGTGCCAGCAGGACTAGCGGCAACACCGGGGAGCTGTTTTTT. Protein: CASRTSGNTGELFF.

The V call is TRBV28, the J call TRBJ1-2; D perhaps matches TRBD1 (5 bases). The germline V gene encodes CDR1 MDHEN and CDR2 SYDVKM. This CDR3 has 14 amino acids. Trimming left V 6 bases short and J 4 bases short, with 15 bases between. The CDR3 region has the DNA TGTGCCAGCAGGGGGCGAGGAGGCGCCTATGGCTACACCTTC. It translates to CASRGRGGAYGYTF.

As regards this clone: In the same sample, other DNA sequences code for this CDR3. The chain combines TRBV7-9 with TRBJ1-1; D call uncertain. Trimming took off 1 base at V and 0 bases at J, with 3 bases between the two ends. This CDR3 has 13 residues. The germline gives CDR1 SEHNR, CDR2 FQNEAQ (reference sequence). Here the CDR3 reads CASSLVVNTEAFF. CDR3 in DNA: TGTGCCAGCAGCTTAGTCGTGAACACTGAAGCTTTCTTT. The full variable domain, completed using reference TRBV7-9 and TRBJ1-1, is DTGVSQNPRHKITKRGQNVTFRCDPISEHNRLYWYRQTLGQGPEFLTYFQNEAQLEKSRLLSDRFSAERPKGSFSTLEIQRTEQGDSAMYLCASSLVVNTEAFFGQGTRLTVV.

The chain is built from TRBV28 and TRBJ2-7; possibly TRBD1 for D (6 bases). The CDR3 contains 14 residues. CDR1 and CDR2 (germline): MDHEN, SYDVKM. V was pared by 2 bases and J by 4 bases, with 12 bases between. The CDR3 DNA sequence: TGTGCCAGCAGTTTACTGGGGGACACTTACGAGCAGTACTTC. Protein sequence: CASSLLGDTYEQYF.

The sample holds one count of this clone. The CDR3 bases are TGTGCCAGCAGCTTAGTGGCGTGGGGCGGGAGTGCGTATGAGCAGTTCTTC. It yields the protein CASSLVAWGGSAYEQFF. The J gene is TRBJ2-1, the V gene TRBV7-2; 7 bases are a match to TRBD2. Germline lookup yields CDR1 SGHTA and CDR2 FQGNSA. J lost 8 bases, V lost 1 base, and 14 bases had no gene match. The CDR3 consists of 17 residues.

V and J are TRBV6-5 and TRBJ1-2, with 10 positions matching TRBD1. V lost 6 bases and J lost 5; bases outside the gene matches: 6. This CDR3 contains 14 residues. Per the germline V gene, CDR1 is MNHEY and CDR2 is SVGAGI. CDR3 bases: TGTGCCAGCAGCCCTAAGGGACAGGGGTATGGCTACACCTTC. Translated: CASSPKGQGYGYTF.

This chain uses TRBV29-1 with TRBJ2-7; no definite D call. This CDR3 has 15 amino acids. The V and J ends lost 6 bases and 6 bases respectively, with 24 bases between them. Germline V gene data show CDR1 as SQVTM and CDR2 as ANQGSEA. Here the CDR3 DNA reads TGCAGCGTCGCCTTACTGGCGGATTCGCGAGGCGAGCAGTACTTC. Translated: CSVALLADSRGEQYF.

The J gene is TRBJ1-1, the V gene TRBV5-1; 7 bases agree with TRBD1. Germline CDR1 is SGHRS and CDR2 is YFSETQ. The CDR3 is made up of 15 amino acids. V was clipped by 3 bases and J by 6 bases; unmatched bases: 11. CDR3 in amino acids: CASSSREGAGAEAFF. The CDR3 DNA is TGCGCCAGCAGCTCCAGAGAGGGGGCTGGCGCTGAAGCTTTCTTT.

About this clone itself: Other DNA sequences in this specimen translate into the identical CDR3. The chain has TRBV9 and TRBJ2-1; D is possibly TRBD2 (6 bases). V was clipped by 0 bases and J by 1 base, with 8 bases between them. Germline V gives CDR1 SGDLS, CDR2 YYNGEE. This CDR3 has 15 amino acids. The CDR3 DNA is TGTGCCAGCAGCGTAGCGGGAGAGTCCTACAATGAGCAGTTCTTC. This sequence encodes CASSVAGESYNEQFF.

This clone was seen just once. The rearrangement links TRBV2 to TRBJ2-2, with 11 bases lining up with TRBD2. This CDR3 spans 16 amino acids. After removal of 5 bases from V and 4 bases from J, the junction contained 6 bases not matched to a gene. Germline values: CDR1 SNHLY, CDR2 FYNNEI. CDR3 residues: CASSPSGGRTTGELFF. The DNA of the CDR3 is TGTGCCAGCAGTCCTAGCGGGGGGCGGACCACCGGGGAGCTGTTTTTT.

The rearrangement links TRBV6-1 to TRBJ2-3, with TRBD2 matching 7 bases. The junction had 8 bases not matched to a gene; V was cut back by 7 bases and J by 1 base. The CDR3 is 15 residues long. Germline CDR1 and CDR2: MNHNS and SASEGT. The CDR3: CASTLTSLGTDTQYF. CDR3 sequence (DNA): TGTGCCAGCACTCTGACTAGCTTGGGCACAGATACGCAGTATTTT.

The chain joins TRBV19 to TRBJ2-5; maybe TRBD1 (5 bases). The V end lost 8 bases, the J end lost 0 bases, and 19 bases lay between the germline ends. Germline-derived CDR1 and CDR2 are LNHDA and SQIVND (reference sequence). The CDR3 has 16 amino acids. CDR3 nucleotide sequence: TGTGCCAGTTCCTCACCCGTGGTAGGGGACCAAGAGACCCAGTACTTC. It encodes CASSSPVVGDQETQYF.

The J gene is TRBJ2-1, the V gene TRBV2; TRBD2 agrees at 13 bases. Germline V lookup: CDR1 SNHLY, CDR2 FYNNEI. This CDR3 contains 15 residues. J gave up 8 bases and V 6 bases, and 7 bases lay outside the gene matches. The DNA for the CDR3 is TGTGCCAGCAGACCGGGACTAGCGGGATTCGATGAGCAGTTCTTC. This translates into CASRPGLAGFDEQFF.

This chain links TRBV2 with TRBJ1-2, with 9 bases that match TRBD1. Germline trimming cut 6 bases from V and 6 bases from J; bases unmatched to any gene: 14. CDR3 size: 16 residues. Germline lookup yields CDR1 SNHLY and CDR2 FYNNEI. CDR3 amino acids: CASRMGQGEGSNGYTF. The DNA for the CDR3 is TGTGCCAGCAGAATGGGACAGGGAGAGGGAAGTAATGGCTACACCTTC.

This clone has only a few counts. The CDR3 loop reads CASSLGVPSYNEQFF. CDR3 bases: TGTGCCAGTAGTTTGGGGGTCCCCTCCTACAATGAGCAGTTCTTC. The rearrangement uses TRBV19 and TRBJ2-1; TRBD1 or TRBD2 may be the D gene (5 bases each). This CDR3 is 15 amino acids long. V lost 5 bases and J 0 bases, leaving 11 bases between the germline ends. Germline V CDR1 and CDR2: LNHDA, SQIVND (reference sequence).

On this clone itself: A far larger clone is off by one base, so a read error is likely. Here the CDR3 reads CASSFWGGSLDTQYF. The CDR3 DNA reads as TGTGCCAGCAGCTTTTGGGGGGGTTCTCTAGATACGCAGTATTTT. The rearrangement uses TRBV11-2 and TRBJ2-3; TRBD2 matches at 7 bases. The V gene's germline CDR1 is SGHAT and CDR2 FQNNGV. The CDR3 extends over 15 amino acids. V dropped 3 bases and J dropped 5; count of bases not matched to a gene: 8.

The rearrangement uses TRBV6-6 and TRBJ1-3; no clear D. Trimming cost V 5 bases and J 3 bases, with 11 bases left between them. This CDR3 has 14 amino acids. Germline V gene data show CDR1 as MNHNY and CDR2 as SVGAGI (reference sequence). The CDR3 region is CASSLLSFGNTIYF. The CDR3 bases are TGTGCCAGCAGTCTTCTATCTTTTGGAAACACCATATATTTT.

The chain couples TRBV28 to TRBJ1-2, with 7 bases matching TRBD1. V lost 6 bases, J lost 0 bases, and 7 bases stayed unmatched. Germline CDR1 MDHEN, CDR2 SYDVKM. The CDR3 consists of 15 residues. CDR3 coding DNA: TGTGCCAGCAGGGTACAGGGGACCACTAACTATGGCTACACCTTC. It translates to CASRVQGTTNYGYTF.

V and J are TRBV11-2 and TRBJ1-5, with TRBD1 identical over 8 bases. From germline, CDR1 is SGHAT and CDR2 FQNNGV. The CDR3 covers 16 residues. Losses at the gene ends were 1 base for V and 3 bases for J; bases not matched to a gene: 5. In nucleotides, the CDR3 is TGTGCCAGCAGCTTAGGGACAGGGCCGATCAATCAGCCCCAGCATTTT. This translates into CASSLGTGPINQPQHF.

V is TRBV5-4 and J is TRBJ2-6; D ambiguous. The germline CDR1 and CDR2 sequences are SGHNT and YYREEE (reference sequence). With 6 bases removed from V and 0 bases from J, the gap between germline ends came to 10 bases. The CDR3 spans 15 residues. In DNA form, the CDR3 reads TGTGCCAGCACCAAAGACGGCTCTGGGGCCAACGTCCTGACTTTC. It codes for CASTKDGSGANVLTF.